Each of the 15 T cell receptor beta chains below was sequenced from the same sample in a study of T cell responses to AZD1222 COVID-19 vaccine. This table comes from immunoSEQ multiplex PCR, and its TCRdb copy is limited to in-frame clones, with some not included. Of 75,000 to 100,000 clones listed, roughly 88% are singletons. The sample in question was peripheral blood, obtained on day 0 of AZD1222 vaccination. All receptors come from an adult in good health.

The CDR3, as DNA: TGTGCCTGGAGTCCAAGGGGGCGTATGAACACTGAAGCTTTCTTT. Its protein product is CAWSPRGRMNTEAFF. V and J are TRBV30 and TRBJ1-1; 7 positions agree with TRBD1. CDR1 GTSNPN and CDR2 SVGIG come from the germline V gene (reference sequence). The CDR3 extends over 15 amino acids. V trimming: 2 bases; J trimming: 0 bases; junction bases outside the gene matches: 6.

This chain connects TRBV6-5 to TRBJ2-1; D is possibly TRBD1 (6 bases). V was shortened by 2 bases and J by 9 bases, with 11 bases between the two germline ends. The CDR3 loop spans 13 amino acids. CDR1 is MNHEY and CDR2 is SVGAGI in the germline V gene. The CDR3 region has the DNA TGTGCCAGCAGTTACCCAGGGGTCGGTGAGCAGTTCTTC. This gives the protein CASSYPGVGEQFF.

The V call is TRBV2, the J call TRBJ1-1; D unresolved. The CDR3 totals 13 residues. Per the germline V gene, CDR1 is SNHLY and CDR2 is FYNNEI. V was trimmed by 2 bases and J by 7 bases, leaving 11 bases between them. CDR3 region: CASSEMEGNEAFF. The CDR3 DNA follows: TGTGCCAGCAGTGAAATGGAAGGGAATGAAGCTTTCTTT.

This chain joins TRBV30 and TRBJ1-5, with 9 bases identical to TRBD1. Trimming removed 1 base from V and 5 bases from J; junction bases left unmatched: 3. Germline CDR1 GTSNPN, CDR2 SVGIG (reference sequence). The CDR3 has 14 residues. The chain's CDR3 is CAWSAGQGYQPQHF. CDR3 sequence (DNA): TGTGCCTGGAGTGCAGGACAGGGGTATCAGCCCCAGCATTTT.

This chain links TRBV3-1 (or the pseudogene TRBV3-2) with TRBJ2-2, with TRBD1 as a possible D gene (6 bases). With 7 bases removed from V and 2 bases from J, the gap between germline ends came to 17 bases. The CDR3 loop spans 16 amino acids. Germline V gene data show CDR1 as LGHDT and CDR2 as YNNKEL (reference sequence). CDR3: CASTLAGTSNTGELFF. DNA for the CDR3: TGTGCCAGCACATTGGCCGGGACATCCAACACCGGGGAGCTGTTTTTT.

This chain links TRBV6-1 with TRBJ1-6; D is unresolved. Germline V gene lookup returns CDR1 MNHNS and CDR2 SASEGT. This CDR3 is built from 14 residues. Between the trimmed V and J ends, which lost 0 bases and 7 bases, there was a span of 7 bases. CDR3 nucleotide sequence: TGTGCCAGCAGTGAAGCAACAGACAATTCACCCCTCCACTTT. Translation gives CASSEATDNSPLHF.

In this sample, this clone turned up a few times. CDR3 in amino acids: CASSPRGSPLHF. For the CDR3, the DNA is TGTGCCAGCTCGCCTAGAGGATCACCCCTCCACTTT. This chain uses TRBV12-3 or TRBV12-4 with TRBJ1-6; D call uncertain. V was cut by 8 bases and J by 10 bases, with 12 bases left in between. There are 12 residues in the CDR3.

The V and J genes are TRBV19 and TRBJ2-5, with 7 bases matching TRBD1. There are 13 residues in the CDR3. CDR1 is LNHDA and CDR2 is SQIVND in the germline V gene (reference sequence). With 5 bases clipped from V and 2 bases from J, the junction kept 2 bases outside the gene matches. The CDR3 here is CASSQGQQETQYF. The CDR3 coding sequence is TGTGCCAGTAGTCAGGGACAGCAAGAGACCCAGTACTTC.

The rearrangement uses TRBV20-1 and TRBJ1-4; D unresolved. Trimming stripped 3 bases from V and 5 bases from J, with 16 bases between. The CDR3 length is 15 residues. Per germline, CDR1 DFQATT and CDR2 SNEGSKA (reference sequence). The CDR3 region has the DNA TGCAGTGCTAGTCTTGACTCTCATTCGAATGAAAAACTGTTTTTT. Encoded protein: CSASLDSHSNEKLFF.

This clone was picked up one time. The chain couples TRBV6-5 to TRBJ1-5; D uncertain. The CDR3 length is 14 residues. Germline CDR1 and CDR2: MNHEY and SVGAGI. V lost 10 bases and J lost 3, with 16 bases in between. In DNA, the CDR3 is TGTGCCATCCTTCGGCGGGGTTACAATCAGCCCCAGCATTTT. This sequence encodes CAILRRGYNQPQHF.

J is TRBJ1-5 and V is TRBV7-9; weak D call: TRBD1 (6 bases). Trimming cost V 1 base and J 5 bases, with 15 bases left between them. CDR1 and CDR2 from the germline V gene are SEHNR and FQNEAQ (reference sequence). There are 16 residues in the CDR3. This CDR3 is CASSLGVTGRDQPQHF. CDR3 DNA: TGTGCCAGCAGCTTAGGAGTGACAGGTCGGGATCAGCCCCAGCATTTT.

This chain joins TRBV7-8 and TRBJ1-5; weak D call: TRBD1 (5 bases). The CDR3 contains 15 residues. V was shortened by 2 bases and J by 4 bases, with 12 bases between the two germline ends. The germline V gene encodes CDR1 SGHVS and CDR2 FQNEAQ. The CDR3 region is CASSLTQAGNQPQHF. CDR3 bases: TGTGCCAGCAGCTTAACACAGGCGGGGAATCAGCCCCAGCATTTT.

The chain combines TRBV11-2 with TRBJ2-3; 11 bases map to TRBD2. The CDR3 contains 16 residues. The germline V gene has CDR1 SGHAT and CDR2 FQNNGV. After removal of 3 bases from V and 2 bases from J, the junction contained 4 bases not matched to a gene. The CDR3 here is CASSFSGRVDTDTQYF. CDR3 DNA: TGTGCCAGCAGCTTTAGCGGGAGGGTTGACACAGATACGCAGTATTTT. The full variable domain, in which reference TRBV11-2 and TRBJ2-3 provide the parts outside the CDR3, is EAGVAQSPRYKIIEKRQSVAFWCNPISGHATLYWYQQILGQGPKLLIQFQNNGVVDDSQLPKDRFSAERLKGVDSTLKIQPAKLEDSAVYLCASSFSGRVDTDTQYFGPGTRLTVL.

The chain uses TRBV5-1 and TRBJ2-1, with 13 bases identical to TRBD2. With 4 bases clipped from V and 0 bases from J, the junction kept 7 bases outside the gene matches. CDR3 size: 18 residues. Germline V gene sequence: CDR1 SGHRS, CDR2 YFSETQ. CDR3 sequence (DNA): TGCGCCAGCAGCAGGACTAGCGGGAGCGCTAACTCCTACAATGAGCAGTTCTTC. Residues: CASSRTSGSANSYNEQFF.

The rearrangement links TRBV4-1 to TRBJ1-6; D gene ambiguous. The germline gives CDR1 MGHRA, CDR2 YSYEKL. The CDR3 has 13 amino acids. The V gene lost 0 bases and the J gene lost 9 bases, with 6 bases spanning the gap. In DNA, the CDR3 is TGCGCCAGCAGCCAAGATCTGGGTTCACCCCTCCACTTT. Protein product: CASSQDLGSPLHF.